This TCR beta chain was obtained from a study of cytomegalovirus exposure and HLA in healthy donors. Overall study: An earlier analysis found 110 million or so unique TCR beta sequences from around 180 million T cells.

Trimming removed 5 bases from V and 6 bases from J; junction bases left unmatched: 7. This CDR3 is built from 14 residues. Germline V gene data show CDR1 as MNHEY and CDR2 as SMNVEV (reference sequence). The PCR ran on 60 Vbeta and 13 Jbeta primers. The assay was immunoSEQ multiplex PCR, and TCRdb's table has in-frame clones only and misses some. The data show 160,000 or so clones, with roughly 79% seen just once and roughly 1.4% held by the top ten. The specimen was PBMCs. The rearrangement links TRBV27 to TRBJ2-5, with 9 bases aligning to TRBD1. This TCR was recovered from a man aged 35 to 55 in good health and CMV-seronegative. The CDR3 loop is CASSPGTGQKTQYF. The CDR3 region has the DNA TGTGCCAGCAGTCCCGGGACAGGGCAAAAGACCCAGTACTTC.